These T cell receptor beta chains were read from a single sample in a study of blood T cell repertoires in COVID-19. TCRdb's copy holds only in-frame clones and misses some; the assay was immunoSEQ multiplex PCR. The repertoire holds about 200,000 clones, with roughly 80% as singletons. The sample was peripheral blood. These receptors originate from a man in his 60s with acute or convalescent COVID-19. Both conserved end residues are part of each CDR3. A D gene is named only where the DNA matches it firmly. Part of the rows lack a size; the others show once, few, many or a class for expanded clones.

>TRBJ1-2|TRBV5-4|NA|TRBD1
CASSARDRGPYGYTF
TGTGCCAGCAGCGCCCGGGACAGGGGACCCTATGGCTACACCTTC
>TRBJ1-5|TRBV9|NA|NA
CASSVGWRSNQPQHF
TGTGCCAGCAGCGTAGGATGGCGGAGCAATCAGCCCCAGCATTTT
>TRBJ1-1|TRBV30|NA|NA
CAWTAGWDHTEAFF
TGTGCCTGGACCGCGGGTTGGGATCACACTGAAGCTTTCTTT
>TRBJ1-2|TRBV4-1|few|NA
CASSQVPTANYGYTF
TGCGCCAGCAGCCAGGTTCCGACAGCTAACTATGGCTACACCTTC
>TRBJ2-3|TRBV12-5|NA|NA
CASGRVPAQGNTDTQYF
TGTGCTAGTGGCCGCGTACCAGCACAGGGAAACACAGATACGCAGTATTTT
>TRBJ1-2|TRBV6-1|NA|NA
CASSELDITHYYGYTF
TGTGCCAGCAGTGAACTGGACATTACTCATTACTATGGCTACACCTTC
>TRBJ1-1|TRBV7-9|NA|TRBD1
CASSTQGQGQEAFF
TGTGCCAGCAGCACCCAAGGACAGGGGCAGGAAGCTTTCTTT
>TRBJ1-5|TRBV6-5|once|TRBD1
CASQPQGFFIQPQHF
TGTGCCAGCCAACCACAGGGGTTCTTTATTCAGCCCCAGCATTTT
>TRBJ2-7|TRBV25-1|NA|TRBD2
CASSASGRATEQYF
TGTGCCAGCAGCGCGAGCGGGAGAGCTACCGAGCAGTACTTC
>TRBJ2-1|TRBV24-1|NA|TRBD2
CATSDPTSGGANEQFF
TGTGCCACCAGTGATCCGACTAGCGGGGGGGCCAATGAGCAGTTCTTC
>TRBJ2-1|TRBV27|NA|TRBD2
CASSSLAGVNEQFF
TGTGCCAGCAGTTCATTAGCGGGAGTTAATGAGCAGTTCTTC
>TRBJ1-4|TRBV18|NA|TRBD1
CASSPPNRGNEKLFF
TGTGCCAGCTCACCACCGAACAGGGGGAATGAAAAACTGTTTTTT
>TRBJ2-1|TRBV2|NA|TRBD2
CASSEGSAGIMGNEQFF
TGTGCCAGCAGTGAAGGATCAGCGGGAATAATGGGAAATGAGCAGTTCTTC
>TRBJ1-5|TRBV21-1|NA|NA
CASSLEEAGGKILGQPQHF
TGTGCCAGCAGCTTAGAGGAAGCAGGGGGTAAGATTTTAGGTCAGCCCCAGCATTTT
>TRBJ2-3|TRBV24-1|NA|NA
CATSDFHETSTDTQYF
TGTGCCACCAGTGATTTTCACGAGACTAGCACAGATACGCAGTATTTT
>TRBJ1-3|TRBV18|NA|TRBD1
CASSPPAGGEDGNTIYF
TGTGCCAGCTCACCACCGGCAGGGGGCGAGGATGGAAACACCATATATTTT
>TRBJ2-3|TRBV5-1|NA|TRBD2
CASSLSGRAGLDTQYF
TGCGCCAGCAGCTTGAGCGGGAGGGCCGGGTTAGATACGCAGTATTTT
>TRBJ2-7|TRBV7-2|few|TRBD2
CASSWTSGTYEQYF
TGTGCCAGCAGTTGGACTAGCGGGACCTACGAGCAGTACTTC